A selection of T cell receptor beta chains follows, all from one sample in a study of tumor-infiltrating lymphocytes in primary liver carcinoma. TCRdb independently ran MiXCR on the multiplex PCR reads; one entry per CDR3 protein. The sample consists of around 40,000 distinct CDR3 sequences, approximately 70% of them appearing once. Sequencing was performed on liver tumor tissue from sampling region 2. These receptors were obtained from a man in his forties or fifties with primary liver carcinoma and hepatitis B virus infection. CDR3s include the opening cysteine and the closing phenylalanine or tryptophan. Each record gives: V gene, D gene, clone size, J gene, CDR3 DNA, CDR3 protein. The D gene is left open where the match is weak. Size is stated for part of the rows, as once, few or many counts, or as a class when the clone is expanded.

v_call: TRBV4-1; d_call: .; clone_size: .; j_call: TRBJ1-2; cdr3_nt: TGTGTCAGCAGCCCGTCCACTGGACTCAAGTATGGCTACACCTTC; cdr3_aa: CVSSPSTGLKYGYTF
v_call: TRBV2; d_call: .; clone_size: .; j_call: TRBJ1-5; cdr3_nt: TGTGCCAGCAGCGCGGTAGGGGGCAATCAGCCCCAGCATTTT; cdr3_aa: CASSAVGGNQPQHF
v_call: TRBV5-6; d_call: .; clone_size: .; j_call: TRBJ1-2; cdr3_nt: TGTGCCAGCAGCTCCCGGTGGCATGGGGACGGAGGATACACCTTC; cdr3_aa: CASSSRWHGDGGYTF
v_call: TRBV12-3/TRBV12-4; d_call: TRBD1; clone_size: .; j_call: TRBJ2-5; cdr3_nt: TGTACCAGCAGTTTGCTGCAGGGGGAGACCCGGTACTTC; cdr3_aa: CTSSLLQGETRYF
v_call: TRBV11-2; d_call: .; clone_size: .; j_call: TRBJ1-3; cdr3_nt: TGTGCCAGCAGCTCCAGGGTCCGAACTGGAAACGCTATATATTTT; cdr3_aa: CASSSRVRTGNAIYF
v_call: TRBV19; d_call: .; clone_size: many; j_call: TRBJ1-6; cdr3_nt: TGTGCCAGTAGTCCCGGGCCAAATTCACCCCTCCACTTT; cdr3_aa: CASSPGPNSPLHF
v_call: TRBV14; d_call: TRBD2; clone_size: .; j_call: TRBJ2-1; cdr3_nt: TGTGCCAGCAGTGCCGCAGCGGGATGGGTGAACATTGAGCAGTTCTTC; cdr3_aa: CASSAAAGWVNIEQFF
v_call: TRBV6-2/TRBV6-3; d_call: .; clone_size: few; j_call: TRBJ2-7; cdr3_nt: TGTGCCAGTAGTTACGAGTTACCTTACGGGCAGTACTTC; cdr3_aa: CASSYELPYGQYF
v_call: TRBV29-1; d_call: .; clone_size: .; j_call: TRBJ2-1; cdr3_nt: TGCAGCGTTCTTGAGAGGGAACAGTTCTTC; cdr3_aa: CSVLEREQFF
v_call: TRBV6-2/TRBV6-3; d_call: TRBD2; clone_size: .; j_call: TRBJ2-1; cdr3_nt: TGTGCCAGCCTTAGGGCGGGGGGGGCCGATGAGCAGTTGTTC; cdr3_aa: CASLRAGGADEQLF
v_call: TRBV29-1; d_call: .; clone_size: .; j_call: TRBJ2-1; cdr3_nt: TGCAGCGTTCAGCGCGAGGGTGTGCAGTTCTTC; cdr3_aa: CSVQREGVQFF
v_call: TRBV12-3/TRBV12-4; d_call: .; clone_size: .; j_call: TRBJ2-2; cdr3_nt: TGTGCCAGCAGTTGTCAGGCCGGGGAGCTGTCTTTT; cdr3_aa: CASSCQAGELSF
v_call: TRBV5-4; d_call: .; clone_size: .; j_call: TRBJ1-1; cdr3_nt: TGTGCCAGCAGCTTGAAGGAGGGGACCACTGAAGCTTTCTTT; cdr3_aa: CASSLKEGTTEAFF
v_call: TRBV5-1; d_call: .; clone_size: .; j_call: TRBJ2-3; cdr3_nt: TGCGCGAGCAGCTTGGAGTCGGGCCTCACAGATACGCAGTATTTT; cdr3_aa: CASSLESGLTDTQYF
v_call: TRBV29-1; d_call: TRBD1; clone_size: .; j_call: TRBJ2-2; cdr3_nt: TGCAGCGGTGGACAGGGGTCCGTGGGGCTGTTTTTT; cdr3_aa: CSGGQGSVGLFF
v_call: TRBV28; d_call: .; clone_size: once; j_call: TRBJ2-3; cdr3_nt: TGTACCAGCTCTAAGACAGTGCTGACAGATACACAGTATTTT; cdr3_aa: CTSSKTVLTDTQYF
v_call: TRBV11-2; d_call: .; clone_size: once; j_call: TRBJ2-1; cdr3_nt: TGTGTCAGCAGCTTAGGTAACAGGACGAGCTCCCACAATGAGCAGTTCTTC; cdr3_aa: CVSSLGNRTSSHNEQFF
v_call: TRBV4-2; d_call: .; clone_size: .; j_call: TRBJ2-2; cdr3_nt: TGTGCCAGCGGCCACGCGGGGTCCGGGGAACTGTTTTTT; cdr3_aa: CASGHAGSGELFF
v_call: TRBV11-1; d_call: TRBD1; clone_size: .; j_call: TRBJ2-4; cdr3_nt: TGTACCAGCACCGCTCCGGGACAGGGAGCATCAAAAAACATTCAGTACTTC; cdr3_aa: CTSTAPGQGASKNIQYF
v_call: TRBV10-2; d_call: .; clone_size: .; j_call: TRBJ2-3; cdr3_nt: TGCGCTAGCAGTGACCGGGACATGGGGCCCACTGGTACGCAGTATTTT; cdr3_aa: CASSDRDMGPTGTQYF
v_call: TRBV28; d_call: TRBD2; clone_size: many; j_call: TRBJ2-1; cdr3_nt: TGTGCCAGCAGCATTGGGGGGGTTGGGAATGAGCAGTTCTTC; cdr3_aa: CASSIGGVGNEQFF
v_call: TRBV11-3; d_call: .; clone_size: .; j_call: TRBJ2-7; cdr3_nt: TGTGCCAGCAGCTTAGGCGTCTCGGACCATGAGCAGTACTTC; cdr3_aa: CASSLGVSDHEQYF